This TCR beta chain was recorded in a study of regulatory T cells in long-lasting Graves disease. Study details: Persistent Graves' disease meant over 5 years of antithyroid drugs with positive TSH receptor antibodies. Study-level results: Rather than thyroid tissue, only peripheral blood underwent study. Sample size, which was small, may have reduced accuracy.

This sample's time point: persistent/refractory GD, antithyroid drugs over 5 years with positive TRAb. From RNA extracted from PBMCs, the TCR library was made. With iRepertoire HTBI primers and Arm-PCR of CDR3 regions, TCR beta libraries were built. Original analysis: Sequenced samples collectively carried 62 TRBV and 15 or so TRBJ segments. TCRdb passed the multiplex PCR reads through MiXCR, listing each CDR3 protein once. The V and J calls come from TCRdb's annotation, not from the publication. Of approximately 400,000 distinct CDR3 sequences detected, around 21% appear once; the ten largest clones hold about a fifth. As concerns this clonotype: Its cognate antigen is unknown.

In germline, CDR1 is DFQATT, CDR2 SNEGSKA (reference sequence). The CDR3 extends over 12 amino acids. V lost 6 bases and J lost 5; bases outside the gene matches: 7. This receptor was obtained from a female donor with Graves disease. This chain connects TRBV20-1 to TRBJ2-7; the match to TRBD1 covers 7 bases. The sample consisted of peripheral blood mononuclear cells (PBMCs), taken when the disease was refractory, from a patient treated with antithyroid drugs. CDR3 in amino acids: CSAPGTVHEQYF. DNA for the CDR3: TGCAGTGCCCCCGGGACAGTCCACGAGCAGTACTTC.